This T cell receptor beta chain was captured by sequencing in a study of cytotoxic CD8 clonotypes in ibrutinib-treated CLL. Overall study context: Samples yielded averages of 250,000 or so productive templates and 75,000 to 95,000 productive rearrangements. Study-level results: Baseline values of clonality outstripped age-matched healthy donors and followed circulating CD8+ T-cell counts.

As regards this clone: Its antigen is unidentified.

V was cut by 4 bases and J by 8 bases, with 16 bases left in between. CDR1 and CDR2 (germline): SGDLS, YYNGEE. CDR3 length: 14 residues. TCRdb's copy holds only in-frame clones and misses some; the assay was immunoSEQ multiplex PCR. Among hundreds of thousands of clones listed, roughly 70% were seen once. The sample here was PBMCs, taken after 24 months of ibrutinib treatment. The clonotype was recovered from a human donor with chronic lymphocytic leukemia. The chain combines TRBV9 with TRBJ2-1; D perhaps matches TRBD2 (6 bases). The CDR3 here is CASSSPRGGDEQFF. For the CDR3, the DNA is TGTGCCAGCAGCTCTCCCCGAGGAGGGGATGAGCAGTTCTTC. Based on the CDR3 plus reference TRBV9 and TRBJ2-1, the full variable domain is DSGVTQTPKHLITATGQRVTLRCSPRSGDLSVYWYQQSLDQGLQFLIQYYNGEERAKGNILERFSAQQFPDLHSELNLSSLELGDSALYFCASSSPRGGDEQFFGPGTRLTVL.